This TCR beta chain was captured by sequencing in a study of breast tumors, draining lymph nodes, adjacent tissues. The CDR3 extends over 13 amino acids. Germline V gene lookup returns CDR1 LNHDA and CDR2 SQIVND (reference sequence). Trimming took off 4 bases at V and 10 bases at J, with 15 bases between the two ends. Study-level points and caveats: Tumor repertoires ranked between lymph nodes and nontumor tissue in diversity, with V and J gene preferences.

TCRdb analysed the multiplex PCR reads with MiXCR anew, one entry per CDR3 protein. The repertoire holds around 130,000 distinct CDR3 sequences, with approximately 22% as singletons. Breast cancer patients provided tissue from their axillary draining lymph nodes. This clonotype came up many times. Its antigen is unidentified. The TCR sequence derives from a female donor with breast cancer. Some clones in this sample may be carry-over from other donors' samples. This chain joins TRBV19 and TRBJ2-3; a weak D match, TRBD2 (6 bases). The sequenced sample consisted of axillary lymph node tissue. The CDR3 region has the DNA TGTGCCAGTAGTACTACCAGGGAGGATGCGCAGTATTTT. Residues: CASSTTREDAQYF. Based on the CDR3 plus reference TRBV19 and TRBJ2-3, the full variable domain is DGGITQSPKYLFRKEGQNVTLSCEQNLNHDAMYWYRQDPGQGLRLIYYSQIVNDFQKGDIAEGYSVSREKKESFPLTVTSAQKNPTAFYLCASSTTREDAQYFGPGTRLTVL.